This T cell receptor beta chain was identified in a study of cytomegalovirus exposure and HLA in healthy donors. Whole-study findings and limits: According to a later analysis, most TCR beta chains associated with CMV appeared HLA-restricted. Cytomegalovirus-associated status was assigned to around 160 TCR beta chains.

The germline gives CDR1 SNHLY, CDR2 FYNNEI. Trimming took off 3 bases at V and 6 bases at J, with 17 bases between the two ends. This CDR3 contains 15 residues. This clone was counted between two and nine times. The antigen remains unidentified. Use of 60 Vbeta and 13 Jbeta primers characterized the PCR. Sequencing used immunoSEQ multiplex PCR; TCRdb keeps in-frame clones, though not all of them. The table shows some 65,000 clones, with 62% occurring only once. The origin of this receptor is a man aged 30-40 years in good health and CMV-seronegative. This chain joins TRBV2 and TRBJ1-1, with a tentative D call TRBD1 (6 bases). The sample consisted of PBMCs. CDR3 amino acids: CASSERGTFRAEAFF. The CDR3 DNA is TGTGCCAGCAGTGAGAGGGGGACCTTTAGGGCTGAAGCTTTCTTT.